One and the same sample provided the 27 T cell receptor beta chains below, sequenced in a study of read filtering for tumor transcriptome and immune sequencing. This library used approximately 370 ng RNA and molecular barcoded adaptors spanning alpha/delta and beta/gamma chains. TCRdb itself ran the reads through MiXCR, one entry per CDR3 protein. The sample lists approximately 23,000 distinct CDR3 sequences; 20% to 25% were seen once. The sample consisted of a population of CD138-negative cells sorted from bone marrow. The source of these receptors is a donor aged 40 or older with multiple myeloma.

This clonotype was seen repeatedly, ten times or more. This chain connects TRBV20-1 to TRBJ2-7, with 8 bases identical to TRBD2. The CDR3 runs to 14 residues. CDR1 is DFQATT and CDR2 is SNEGSKA in the germline V gene (reference sequence). J gave up 3 bases and V 6 bases, and 10 bases lay outside the gene matches. This chain's CDR3 is CSAAGGSGSYEQYF. Here the CDR3 DNA reads TGCAGTGCAGCCGGTGGGAGCGGGAGCTACGAGCAGTACTTC.

As to this clonotype: This could be a read error, since a much larger clone is one nucleotide away. This chain connects TRBV2 to TRBJ2-3; TRBD2 is a possible D gene (5 bases). Germline V gene lookup returns CDR1 SNHLY and CDR2 FYNNEI. The CDR3 is 14 residues long. The V end lost 6 bases, the J end lost 4 bases, and 14 bases lay between the germline ends. The CDR3 is CASRRRGEADTQYF. Here the CDR3 DNA reads TGTGCCAGCAGAAGACGGGGAGAAGCAGATACGCAGTATTTT.

On this clonotype itself: This likely stems from a read error, as it lies one base from a far larger clone. The gene calls are TRBV12-3 or TRBV12-4 and TRBJ2-2, with a tentative D call TRBD1 (6 bases). This CDR3 is 15 amino acids long. In DNA form, the CDR3 reads TGTGACAGCAGTTCCGGGACAACGAACACCGGGGAGCTGTTTTTT. Residues: CDSSSGTTNTGELFF.

With regard to this clonotype: A read error may explain this, as a much larger clone is one base away. The chain combines TRBV28 with TRBJ1-2, with 8 bases that match TRBD1. CDR1 MDHEN and CDR2 SYDVKM come from the germline V gene. The CDR3 consists of 15 residues. The CDR3 region is CVSSYRGQDSYGYTF. CDR3 sequence (DNA): TGTGTCAGCAGTTATAGGGGACAGGATTCCTATGGCTACACCTTC.

At least ten counts were recorded for this clonotype. The V and J genes are TRBV6-1 and TRBJ1-1, with unresolved D. CDR3 size: 14 residues. V dropped 4 bases and J dropped 5 bases, with 14 bases sitting between them. Germline CDR1 and CDR2: MNHNS and SASEGT. CDR3 in amino acids: CASSGALLTTEAFF. The CDR3 nucleotides read TGTGCCAGCAGTGGGGCTCTCCTGACAACTGAAGCTTTCTTT.

This clonotype has a count of ten or more. This rearrangement joins TRBV7-9 to TRBJ2-7, with 8 bases matching TRBD1. Germline trimming cut 5 bases from V and 3 bases from J; bases unmatched to any gene: 6. Germline V gives CDR1 SEHNR, CDR2 FQNEAQ (reference sequence). This CDR3 region has 14 residues. CDR3 residues: CASSRQGLGYEQYF. Written as DNA, the CDR3 is TGTGCCAGCAGCAGACAGGGGCTTGGCTACGAGCAGTACTTC. Supplemented by reference TRBV7-9 and TRBJ2-7, the full variable domain reads DTGVSQNPRHKITKRGQNVTFRCDPISEHNRLYWYRQTLGQGPEFLTYFQNEAQLEKSRLLSDRFSAERPKGSFSTLEIQRTEQGDSAMYLCASSRQGLGYEQYFGPGTRLTVT.

The table lists this clonotype with many counts. This chain connects TRBV30 to TRBJ1-2; no firm D call. The CDR3 is made up of 11 amino acids. The V and J ends lost 1 base and 8 bases respectively, with 8 bases between them. CDR1 and CDR2 from the germline V gene are GTSNPN and SVGIG (reference sequence). CDR3: CAWSGAGGYTF. The CDR3 coding sequence is TGTGCCTGGAGTGGTGCGGGCGGCTACACCTTC. Full variable domain (outside the CDR3, taken from reference TRBV30 and TRBJ1-2): SQTIHQWPATLVQPVGSPLSLECTVEGTSNPNLYWYRQAAGRGLQLLFYSVGIGQISSEVPQNLSASRPQDRQFILSSKKLLLSDSGFYLCAWSGAGGYTFGSGTRLTVV.

This clonotype came up many times. The gene calls are TRBV6-6 and TRBJ2-3; TRBD2 aligns across 7 bases. J was trimmed by 4 bases and V by 4 bases; bases with no gene match: 8. The germline V gene encodes CDR1 MNHNY and CDR2 SVGAGI (reference sequence). The CDR3 is 15 amino acids. In DNA form, the CDR3 reads TGTGCCAGCAGTTCCTCCGGGGGGTTGGCAGATACGCAGTATTTT. Amino acid sequence: CASSSSGGLADTQYF.

This clonotype was seen ten or more times. The chain is built from TRBV20-1 and TRBJ2-7; TRBD1 matches 9 bases. Germline CDR1 and CDR2: DFQATT and SNEGSKA (reference sequence). The CDR3 length is 12 residues. V lost 3 bases, J lost 4 bases, and 1 base stayed unmatched. The CDR3 region has the DNA TGCAGTGCTAGGGACAGGGGTTACGAGCAGTACTTC. It translates to CSARDRGYEQYF.

This clonotype was picked up many times. The chain links TRBV6-1 to TRBJ2-1; D unresolved. CDR1 MNHNS and CDR2 SASEGT come from the germline V gene. Trimming removed 2 bases from V and 3 bases from J, with 8 bases in between. This CDR3 spans 14 amino acids. This chain's CDR3 is CASSERAIYNEQFF. The CDR3 nucleotides read TGTGCCAGCAGTGAACGGGCAATCTACAATGAGCAGTTCTTC.

The chain joins TRBV7-9 to TRBJ2-3; 11 nucleotides agree with TRBD2. The CDR3 has 17 residues. Germline V gives CDR1 SEHNR, CDR2 FQNEAQ (reference sequence). V lost 8 bases and J lost 10; bases outside the gene matches: 20. CDR3 sequence (DNA): TGTGCCAGCTCCAACAGCCGTTTAGCGGGAGGGCCTGATGCGCAGTATTTT. Translated, it gives CASSNSRLAGGPDAQYF.

This clonotype was seen ten or more times. The chain has TRBV11-2 and TRBJ1-3, with D perhaps matching TRBD1 (6 bases). Trimming cost V 5 bases and J 5 bases, with 13 bases left between them. Germline assignment: CDR1 SGHAT and CDR2 FQNNGV. This CDR3 is 14 amino acids long. The CDR3 sequence is CASSPRDNRNTIYF. For the CDR3, the DNA is TGTGCCAGCAGCCCCCGGGACAATCGAAACACCATATATTTT.

By sample share, this clonotype is medium-sized (0.01 to 0.1%). The chain employs TRBV6-5 and TRBJ1-1; TRBD1 might be the D (6 bases). In germline, CDR1 is MNHEY, CDR2 SVGAGI. The length of the CDR3 is 14 residues. Deletions cut 8 bases from V and 5 bases from J, with 18 bases between. The CDR3 region has the DNA TGTGCCAGCTCGACGGGGACACGAGGAACTGAAGCTTTCTTT. Translated: CASSTGTRGTEAFF.

About this clonotype: A read error may be the cause here, since a much bigger clone is one base away. J is TRBJ1-5 and V is TRBV6-6; the D gene is possibly TRBD1 (5 bases). From germline, CDR1 is MNHNY and CDR2 SVGAGI (reference sequence). This CDR3 has 16 amino acids. The CDR3 DNA sequence: TGTGCCAGCAGTCTACGGGACGGCGACCAAAGTCAGCCCCCGCATTTT. Its protein is CASSLRDGDQSQPPHF.

In regard to this clonotype: A far larger clone is off by one base, so a read error is likely. The chain employs TRBV6-2 or TRBV6-3 and TRBJ2-1; 12 bases fit TRBD2. The CDR3 sequence is 16 residues long. Germline V lookup: CDR1 MNHEY, CDR2 SVGEGT. With 5 bases clipped from V and 3 bases from J, the junction kept 5 bases outside the gene matches. The CDR3 nucleotides are TGTGCCAGCAGTACCGGGACTAGCGGGCACTACAATGAGCAGTTCTTC. This encodes CASSTGTSGHYNEQFF.

This clonotype occurred many times. The rearrangement joins TRBV5-1 to TRBJ2-1, with 8 bases fitting TRBD2. The germline CDR1 and CDR2 sequences are SGHRS and YFSETQ. The CDR3 loop spans 16 amino acids. V lost 3 bases, J lost 7 bases, and 12 bases stayed unmatched. Here the CDR3 DNA reads TGCGCCAGCAGCTCGCCACCGGCGGCGGGAGGAAATGAGCAGTTCTTC. Translating gives CASSSPPAAGGNEQFF.

This clonotype appeared many times. This chain joins TRBV28 and TRBJ2-2; no clear D. CDR1 and CDR2 from the germline V gene are MDHEN and SYDVKM. The CDR3 extends over 14 amino acids. V was cut by 4 bases and J by 4 bases, with 10 bases left in between. This chain's CDR3 is CASSSPTITGELFF. In DNA form, the CDR3 reads TGTGCCAGCAGTTCCCCTACTATCACCGGGGAGCTGTTTTTT.

In this sample, this clonotype turned up a few times. It may be a read error: a sequence one base away is much more abundant. The chain employs TRBV11-3 and TRBJ1-1; the D gene is possibly TRBD1 (5 bases). The CDR3 runs to 15 residues. Germline V CDR1 and CDR2: SGHNT, YENEEA. The CDR3 loop reads CASSSGGAMNTKAFF. The CDR3 DNA is TGTGCCAGCAGCTCGGGAGGGGCAATGAACACTAAAGCTTTCTTT. The full variable domain, with the rest looked up from reference TRBV11-3 and TRBJ1-1, is EAGVVQSPRYKIIEKKQPVAFWCNPISGHNTLYWYLQNLGQGPELLIRYENEEAVDDSQLPKDRFSAERLKGVDSTLKIQPAELGDSAVYLCASSSGGAMNTKAFFGQGTRLTVV.

This clonotype showed up many times. This chain joins TRBV5-1 and TRBJ2-1, with 9 bases that match TRBD2. Germline V gives CDR1 SGHRS, CDR2 YFSETQ. J gave up 3 bases and V 3 bases, and 7 bases lay outside the gene matches. The CDR3 has 16 residues. The CDR3 here is CASSWVAGEVYNEQFF. CDR3 nucleotides: TGCGCCAGCAGCTGGGTAGCGGGAGAGGTCTACAATGAGCAGTTCTTC. Full variable domain (missing parts from reference TRBV5-1 and TRBJ2-1): KAGVTQTPRYLIKTRGQQVTLSCSPISGHRSVSWYQQTPGQGLQFLFEYFSETQRNKGNFPGRFSGRQFSNSRSEMNVSTLELGDSALYLCASSWVAGEVYNEQFFGPGTRLTVL.

The chain joins TRBV5-4 to TRBJ2-3; D call uncertain. This CDR3 has 13 residues. Looked up from germline, CDR1 is SGHNT and CDR2 is YYREEE (reference sequence). Trimming stripped 4 bases from V and 0 bases from J, with 6 bases between. The CDR3 region has the DNA TGTGCCAGCAGCAGAACTAGCACAGATACGCAGTATTTT. Translation: CASSRTSTDTQYF. The full variable domain, completed using reference TRBV5-4 and TRBJ2-3, is ETGVTQSPTHLIKTRGQQVTLRCSSQSGHNTVSWYQQALGQGPQFIFQYYREEENGRGNFPPRFSGLQFPNYSSELNVNALELDDSALYLCASSRTSTDTQYFGPGTRLTVL.

With regard to this clonotype: The junction differs from germline at one of its ends, possibly a read error. The chain is built from TRBV6-5 and TRBJ1-3; D may be TRBD1 (6 bases). Germline V CDR1 and CDR2: MNHEY, SVGAGI. The CDR3 has 16 residues. In DNA form, the CDR3 reads TGTGCCGGCAGTCTCCTCCCCCAGGGGACGGGAAACACCATATATTTT. Encoded protein: CAGSLLPQGTGNTIYF.

This clonotype was seen at least ten times. The V and J genes are TRBV11-2 and TRBJ2-1; TRBD2 matches 7 bases. CDR1 is SGHAT, CDR2 FQNNGV, per germline. With V trimmed by 6 bases and J by 7 bases, 12 bases remained unmatched. The CDR3 has 15 residues. The CDR3 coding sequence is TGTGCCAGCAGTTCCCGTAGCGGGTTTGGTAATGAGCAGTTCTTC. This codes for CASSSRSGFGNEQFF. Complete variable domain (other parts from reference TRBV11-2 and TRBJ2-1): EAGVAQSPRYKIIEKRQSVAFWCNPISGHATLYWYQQILGQGPKLLIQFQNNGVVDDSQLPKDRFSAERLKGVDSTLKIQPAKLEDSAVYLCASSSRSGFGNEQFFGPGTRLTVL.

This clonotype has a count of ten or more. This chain links TRBV27 with TRBJ2-3; TRBD2 matches at 11 bases. Germline-derived CDR1 and CDR2 are MNHEY and SMNVEV (reference sequence). V trimming: 5 bases; J trimming: 3 bases; junction bases outside the gene matches: 7. The CDR3 loop spans 16 amino acids. The CDR3: CASSLLSGRATDTQYF. In DNA, the CDR3 is TGTGCCAGCAGTCTCCTTAGCGGGAGGGCGACAGATACGCAGTATTTT.

This clonotype rates as medium-sized. The chain has TRBV20-1 and TRBJ2-1; D not certain. Germline CDR1 DFQATT, CDR2 SNEGSKA (reference sequence). This CDR3 has 12 residues. V lost 8 bases and J lost 8, with 16 bases in between. CDR3 in DNA: TGCAGTCCTAACTTACTTGTGCATGAGCAGTTCTTC. Protein product: CSPNLLVHEQFF.

This clonotype was counted between two and nine times. This rearrangement joins TRBV5-1 to TRBJ2-5; 8 nucleotides agree with TRBD2. V was pared by 0 bases and J by 2 bases, with 3 bases of the junction left unmatched. The CDR3 runs to 15 residues. The germline gives CDR1 SGHRS, CDR2 YFSETQ. The DNA of the CDR3 is TGCGCCAGCAGCTTGGCGACTAGCGAACAAGAGACCCAGTACTTC. As protein: CASSLATSEQETQYF.

This clonotype was counted many times. This chain links TRBV29-1 with TRBJ2-1; weak D call: TRBD1 (5 bases). Germline V gives CDR1 SQVTM, CDR2 ANQGSEA. The CDR3 is 14 residues long. The V end was cut by 8 bases, the J end by 0 bases, with 14 bases between. For the CDR3, the DNA is TGCAGCACCTCGACAGACAGCTCCTACAATGAGCAGTTCTTC. Amino acids: CSTSTDSSYNEQFF.

The sample holds a few counts of this clonotype. Given a much more abundant clone one base away, this may be a read error. This rearrangement joins TRBV20-1 to TRBJ2-1, with 10 bases matching TRBD2. The CDR3 covers 15 residues. Germline V gives CDR1 DFQATT, CDR2 SNEGSKA (reference sequence). J was trimmed by 5 bases and V by 4 bases; bases with no gene match: 8. The CDR3 loop reads CSATPEAGGNNEQFF. As DNA, the CDR3 is TGCAGTGCTACCCCTGAAGCGGGAGGGAACAATGAGCAGTTCTTC.